This T cell receptor beta chain derives from a study of lymphopenia after photon versus proton radiotherapy (dated by TCRdb to between 2018 and 2020). Background for the entire study: The study compared the immunological effects of photon versus proton radiation therapy in patients with gastrointestinal tumors who developed high-grade lymphopenia. The cohort comprised 20 to 25 patients with gastrointestinal tumors who received either photon or proton therapy and then developed lymphopenia. The study aimed to characterize how the two radiation modalities differ in their impact on the immune system. On the study overall, not on this receptor specifically: Across the cohort, a larger post-nadir drop in TCR diversity was inversely correlated with overall survival time among patients who died. Relative stability during treatment was observed in proton-treated patients, whereas loss of naive T cells and TCR diversity and gain of effector/memory populations were observed in photon-treated patients. The survival association was assessed only in patients who died, and the authors presented better survival with proton therapy as a possibility rather than a demonstrated result. After the lymphocyte count nadir, repertoires from photon-treated patients showed oligoclonal expansion, particularly of CD8+ Temra cells, and this expansion drove the decline in diversity.

The library was built by means of the immunoSEQ multiplex PCR assay. T cell repertoires were profiled by deep sequencing of rearranged TCR beta loci, alongside multiparametric flow cytometry. The immuneACCESS repertoire file appears here via TCRdb, limited to in-frame rearrangements. These files lack a portion of the clones; in checked studies, under half of the deficit traces to unresolved V genes, and the cause of the others is not known. The sample table shows approximately 12,000 clones, and 88% are seen once. The ten largest clones add up to 3% to 4% of the sample. About this clone itself: Its recognized antigen is unknown. It has no much larger one-base neighbor in the sample; base qualities were not kept.

Inclusive of the bounding cysteine and phenylalanine, the CDR3 is 10 residues long. Just CDR3 DNA is preserved here, 30 bases in frame from base 1. V drops 8 bases and J drops 2 bases, leaving 4 bases in between. The germline V gene encodes CDR1 SNHLY and CDR2 FYNNEI. The sequence links TRBV2 to TRBJ2-7; the D gene is not confidently resolved. The sequence derives from a man in his 60s with pancreatic cancer. Material: peripheral blood, obtained from a patient treated with photon-based radiotherapy. The nucleotides are TGTGCCAGCCGCGCCTACGAGCAGTACTTC. The encoded protein is CASRAYEQYF. Full variable domain (CDR3 extended with the reference TRBV2 and TRBJ2-7 proteins): EPEVTQTPSHQVTQMGQEVILRCVPISNHLYFYWYRQILGQKVEFLVSFYNNEISEKSEIFDDQFSVERPDGSNFTLKIRSTKLEDSAMYFCASRAYEQYFGPGTRLTVT.